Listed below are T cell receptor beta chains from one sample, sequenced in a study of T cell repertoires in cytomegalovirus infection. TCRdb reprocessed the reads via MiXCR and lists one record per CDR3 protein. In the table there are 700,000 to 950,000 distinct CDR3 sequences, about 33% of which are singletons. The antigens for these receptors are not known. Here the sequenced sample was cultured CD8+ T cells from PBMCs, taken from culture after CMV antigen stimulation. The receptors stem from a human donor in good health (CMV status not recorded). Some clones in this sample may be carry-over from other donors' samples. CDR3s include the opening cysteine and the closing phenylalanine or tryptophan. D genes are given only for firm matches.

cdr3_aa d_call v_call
CASSYSGSRTEAFF - TRBV6-6
CATKGQGTEAFF TRBD1 TRBV24-1
CASGLQGWDTIYF TRBD1 TRBV12-5
CASRSPGLRVDGYTF - TRBV6-1
CAISPGWDTDTQYF - TRBV10-3
CASTFDNSPLHF - TRBV7-9
CATSDWVDPDTQYF - TRBV24-1
CSVRDSVTGELFF - TRBV29-1
CSARPRGGGVFTGELFF TRBD2 TRBV20-1
CASDRVYNEQFF TRBD1 TRBV2
CASSYRGATYEQYF - TRBV6-5
CDSSEGKGLYGYTF - TRBV25-1
CASSESSMVNTEAFF - TRBV10-1
CASRKRALSWEDTQYF - TRBV6-6
CAMWDRENTGELFF TRBD1 TRBV10-3
CASRPWDSQETQYF TRBD1 TRBV12-3/TRBV12-4
CASSEITNYGYTF - TRBV2
CSARSQVDSGNTIYF - TRBV20-1
CASSEDTSNYGYTF - TRBV6-1